This TCR beta chain stems from a study of T cells in localized non-small cell lung cancer. As for this clone: Its matching antigen is unknown.

Sequencing used immunoSEQ multiplex PCR; TCRdb keeps in-frame clones, though not all of them. Here the sample spans 25,000 to 30,000 clones, 65% to 85% being singletons. Study outcomes and limitations: Clonality of T cells reached its maximum in uninvolved adjacent lung, surpassing tumor. Greater blood T cell density accompanied longer overall survival.

Per germline, CDR1 SGHAT and CDR2 FQDESV (reference sequence). Losses at the gene ends were 5 bases for V and 2 bases for J; bases not matched to a gene: 4. This CDR3 comprises 14 residues. The receptor was isolated from a man aged 40-75 years with stage III lung adenocarcinoma. This rearrangement joins TRBV11-1 to TRBJ2-3, with 7 bases aligning to TRBD1. The source was peripheral blood mononuclear cells, collected before any cancer treatment. As DNA, the CDR3 is TGTGCCAGCAGCCCGGACAGGATCACAGATACGCAGTATTTT. Translated: CASSPDRITDTQYF.